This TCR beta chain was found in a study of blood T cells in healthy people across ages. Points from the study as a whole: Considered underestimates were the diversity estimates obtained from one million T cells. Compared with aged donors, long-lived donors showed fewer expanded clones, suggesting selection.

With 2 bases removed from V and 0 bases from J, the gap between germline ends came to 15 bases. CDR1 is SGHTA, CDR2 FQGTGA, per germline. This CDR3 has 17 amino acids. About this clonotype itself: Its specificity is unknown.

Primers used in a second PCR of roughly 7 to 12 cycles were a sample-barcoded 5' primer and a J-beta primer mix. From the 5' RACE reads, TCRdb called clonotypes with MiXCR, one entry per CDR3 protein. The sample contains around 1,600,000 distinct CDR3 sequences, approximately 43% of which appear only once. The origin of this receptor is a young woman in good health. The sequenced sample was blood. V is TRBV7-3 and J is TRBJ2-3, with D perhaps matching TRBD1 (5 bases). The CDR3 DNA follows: TGTGCCAGCAGCTTATGGGGCAGGATTACTAGCACAGATACGCAGTATTTT. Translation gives CASSLWGRITSTDTQYF.